The entry below describes one T cell receptor (beta chain). The data originate from a study of control samples from healthy donors and cancer patients. The repertoire was sequenced with immunoSEQ multiplex PCR; TCRdb's copy has only in-frame clones and lacks some. This sample has about 170,000 clones; roughly 91% occur once, and the top ten carry less than 1.6%. Germline V gene sequence: CDR1 SGHDN, CDR2 FVKESK. V was pared by 1 base and J by 11 bases, with 17 bases between. The CDR3 is 14 amino acids. The sample was blood. The source of this sequence is a woman in her 30s in good health. This sequence joins TRBV14 and TRBJ1-1, with TRBD1 as a possible D gene (6 bases). The CDR3 sequence is CASSQVGGGASAFF. The CDR3 region has the DNA TGTGCCAGCAGCCAAGTCGGCGGGGGGGCGTCGGCTTTCTTT.